This entry lists 14 T cell receptor beta chains sequenced from one sample in a study of Graves' ophthalmopathy and Graves' hyperthyroidism. Investigators amplified TCR beta CDR3 regions from RNA transcripts. Amplification began with first-round RT-PCR using HTBI primers, then second-round multiplex PCR was performed. TCRdb processed the multiplex PCR reads anew with MiXCR; each CDR3 protein has one entry. The table records about half a million distinct CDR3 sequences, around 15% of them present only once. Source material: blood. The receptors originated from a woman aged 25 to 39 with Graves' ophthalmopathy.

CDR3 sequence (DNA): TGTGCCAGCAGACGGGGGACCATCTACGAGCAGTACTTC. Translating it yields CASRRGTIYEQYF. V gene TRBV6-2 or TRBV6-3 combines with J gene TRBJ2-7; tentatively, D is TRBD2 (6 bases). The CDR3 is made up of 13 amino acids. Germline CDR1 and CDR2: MNHEY and SVGEGT. The ends were cut back, 6 bases at V and 3 bases at J, with 12 bases in the middle.

This clonotype was seen many times. This chain connects TRBV28 to TRBJ1-1; 9 nucleotides line up with TRBD1. CDR3 size: 17 residues. V shed 6 bases, J shed 0 bases, and the junction held 11 bases outside the gene matches. Germline CDR1 and CDR2: MDHEN and SYDVKM. The CDR3 loop reads CASSRQGVPLMNTEAFF. Written as DNA, the CDR3 is TGTGCCAGCAGCAGACAGGGGGTCCCTCTCATGAACACTGAAGCTTTCTTT.

This clonotype was counted at least ten times. The chain links TRBV10-3 to TRBJ2-5; 7 nucleotides match TRBD2. Germline values: CDR1 ENHRY, CDR2 SYGVKD. The V gene end was trimmed by 8 bases and the J gene end by 5 bases; junction bases not matched to a gene: 5. The CDR3 is 12 amino acids. The CDR3 bases are TGTGCCATCGGGAGGGGCGTGGAGACCCAGTACTTC. Its translation: CAIGRGVETQYF.

This clonotype was picked up many times. CDR3 nucleotides: TGTGCCACCAGTGATTTGCATGGGAGCGAGCAGTACTTC. Its translation: CATSDLHGSEQYF. The chain has TRBV24-1 and TRBJ2-7; possible D gene TRBD2, 5 bases. The V and J ends lost 0 bases and 6 bases respectively, with 8 bases between them. The CDR3 has 13 amino acids. Germline values: CDR1 KGHDR, CDR2 SFDVKD.

This clonotype was seen ten or more times. This chain connects TRBV28 to TRBJ1-5; D remains unclear. The CDR3 contains 18 residues. The V gene's germline CDR1 is MDHEN and CDR2 SYDVKM. V was shortened by 0 bases and J by 2 bases, with 17 bases between the two germline ends. CDR3 amino acids: CASSLWQRWMVCNQPQHF. CDR3 bases: TGTGCCAGCAGTTTATGGCAGCGATGGATGGTGTGCAATCAGCCCCAGCATTTT.

The rearrangement links TRBV13 to TRBJ1-5; D gene ambiguous. Looked up from germline, CDR1 is PRHDT and CDR2 is FYEKMQ (reference sequence). Trimming removed 7 bases from V and 9 bases from J, with 7 bases in between. This CDR3 is 10 amino acids long. The CDR3 here is CASKERPQHF. CDR3 bases: TGTGCCAGCAAGGAGCGGCCCCAGCATTTT.

This clonotype was counted many times. The chain links TRBV10-2 to TRBJ2-7; D uncertain. The V and J ends lost 10 bases and 5 bases respectively, with 18 bases between them. Germline CDR1 and CDR2: WSHSY and SAAADI. The CDR3 is 13 amino acids. The CDR3 sequence is CATPNPLTNEQYF. The CDR3 nucleotides read TGCGCCACCCCAAATCCGCTTACCAACGAGCAGTACTTC.

This rearrangement joins TRBV29-1 to TRBJ2-2; tentative D call: TRBD2 (5 bases). The CDR3 is 17 residues long. V gave up 3 bases and J gave up 3 bases, with 20 bases separating them. From germline, CDR1 is SQVTM and CDR2 ANQGSEA. Here the CDR3 DNA reads TGCAGCGTTGACTTCTCGGCTAGCCCCTTGTACACCGGGGAGCTGTTTTTT. Translating gives CSVDFSASPLYTGELFF.

A few counts support this clonotype. J is TRBJ1-1 and V is TRBV7-9; a possible D gene is TRBD1 (5 bases). CDR1 is SEHNR, CDR2 FQNEAQ, per germline (reference sequence). V was clipped by 5 bases and J by 3 bases, with 13 bases between them. The CDR3 has 14 residues. The chain's CDR3 is CASSRGTDYTEAFF. The CDR3 bases are TGTGCCAGCAGCCGTGGGACGGACTACACTGAAGCTTTCTTT.

This clonotype appeared many times. This chain joins TRBV12-3 or TRBV12-4 and TRBJ1-3, with unresolved D. The V end lost 7 bases, the J end lost 4 bases, and 8 bases lay between the germline ends. The CDR3 has 12 residues. CDR3 loop: CASKTLGNTIYF. In DNA form, the CDR3 reads TGTGCCAGCAAAACCCTCGGAAACACCATATATTTT.

The chain recombines TRBV6-1 with TRBJ1-3; 7 positions agree with TRBD1. CDR3 length equals 14 residues. Trimming cost V 6 bases and J 4 bases; bases outside gene matches: 6. CDR1 is MNHNS and CDR2 is SASEGT in the germline V gene. CDR3 region: CASRRQGSGNTIYF. The CDR3 DNA follows: TGTGCCAGCAGGAGACAGGGCTCCGGAAACACCATATATTTT.

This clonotype turned up a few times. The genes are TRBV4-1 and TRBJ1-3; D gene ambiguous. This CDR3 spans 13 amino acids. Trimming cost V 3 bases and J 4 bases, with 7 bases left between them. Germline V gene data show CDR1 as MGHRA and CDR2 as YSYEKL. The chain's CDR3 is CASSQQGGNTIYF. The CDR3, as DNA: TGCGCCAGCAGCCAGCAAGGGGGAAACACCATATATTTT.

This clonotype was recorded at least ten times. The chain couples TRBV7-2 to TRBJ2-2; 8 nucleotides agree with TRBD2. The trim removed 2 bases at V and 8 bases at J, leaving 4 bases unmatched. The CDR3 runs to 14 residues. Per germline, CDR1 SGHTA and CDR2 FQGNSA. CDR3 sequence: CASSLQREWGELFF. The CDR3 coding sequence is TGTGCCAGCAGCTTACAGCGGGAGTGGGGGGAGCTGTTTTTT.

This clonotype was seen at least ten times. The V call is TRBV11-2, the J call TRBJ2-7; D unclear. CDR3 length: 15 amino acids. Trimming pared 3 bases from V and 3 bases from J, leaving 15 bases between. Germline V gene data show CDR1 as SGHAT and CDR2 as FQNNGV. CDR3 bases: TGTGCCAGCAGCTTGTCTCAGGACGGCTACTACGAGCAGTACTTC. Translation gives CASSLSQDGYYEQYF.